Sequencing of this TCR beta chain was carried out in a study of blood T cell repertoires in COVID-19. Study-level information: Some COVID-19 samples were acute and others convalescent; all came from the United States, Italy and Spain.

Categorization into cohorts depended on clinical history that participants reported. Germline values: CDR1 ENHRY, CDR2 SYGVKD. V shed 6 bases and J shed 5 bases, with 11 bases lying between them. The CDR3 loop spans 12 amino acids. Method: immunoSEQ multiplex PCR; TCRdb's copy keeps in-frame clones and lacks some. The table lists just over 300,000 clones, over 75% of them singletons. The clonotype originates from a man in his thirties or forties who had recovered from COVID-19. The chain carries TRBV10-3 and TRBJ2-7; TRBD1 is a possible D gene (5 bases). Sequenced sample: PBMCs or T cells enriched from blood (not recorded which). The CDR3 region has the DNA TGTGCCATCAGCCCAGGGTTCAACGAGCAGTACTTC. Translation gives CAISPGFNEQYF.